These 2 T cell receptor beta chains came from one sample sequenced in a study of blood T cell repertoires in COVID-19 (dated by TCRdb to between 2020 and 2021). Library preparation was by the immunoSEQ multiplex PCR assay. TCRdb limited this immuneACCESS table to in-frame rearrangements with V and J called. A share of clones is missing; checked studies link under half to unresolved V genes, and the rest is unexplained. The sample yields about 100,000 clones; approximately 89% were counted once. The top ten clonotypes cover approximately 10% of the sample. Sequencing was carried out using peripheral blood. These receptors were taken from a woman aged 25-40 years with acute or convalescent COVID-19.

V gene TRBV7-2 combines with J gene TRBJ2-7, with 11 positions matching TRBD2. Looked up from germline, CDR1 is SGHTA and CDR2 is FQGNSA. The CDR3 consists of 16 residues. J lost 2 bases, V lost 2 bases, and 5 bases had no gene match. CDR3 nucleotide sequence: TGTGCCAGCAGCTTACGTAGCGGGGGGGCCCCCTACGAGCAGTACTTC. Translating it yields CASSLRSGGAPYEQYF.

V gene TRBV5-6 combines with J gene TRBJ1-4; TRBD1 matches at 7 bases. CDR1 and CDR2 from the germline V gene are SGHDT and YYEEEE. The CDR3 spans 14 residues. With 4 bases clipped from V and 6 bases from J, the junction kept 6 bases outside the gene matches. The CDR3 region is CASSKGQLDEKLFF. The CDR3, as DNA: TGTGCCAGCAGCAAGGGACAGCTAGATGAAAAACTGTTTTTT.